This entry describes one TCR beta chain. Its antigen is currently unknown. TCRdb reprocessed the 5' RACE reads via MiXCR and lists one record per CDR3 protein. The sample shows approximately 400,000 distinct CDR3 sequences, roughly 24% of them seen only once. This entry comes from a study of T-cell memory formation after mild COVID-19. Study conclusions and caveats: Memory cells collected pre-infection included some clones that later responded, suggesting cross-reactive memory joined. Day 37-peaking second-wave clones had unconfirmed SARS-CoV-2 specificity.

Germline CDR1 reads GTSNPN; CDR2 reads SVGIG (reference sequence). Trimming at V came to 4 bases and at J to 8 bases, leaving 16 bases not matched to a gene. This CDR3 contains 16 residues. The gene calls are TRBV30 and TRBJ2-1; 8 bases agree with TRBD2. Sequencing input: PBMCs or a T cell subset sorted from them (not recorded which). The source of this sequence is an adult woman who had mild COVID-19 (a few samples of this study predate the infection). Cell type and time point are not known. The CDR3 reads CAWTPLGRAREHEQFF. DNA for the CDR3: TGTGCCTGGACCCCTCTCGGGAGGGCCAGGGAGCATGAGCAGTTCTTC.